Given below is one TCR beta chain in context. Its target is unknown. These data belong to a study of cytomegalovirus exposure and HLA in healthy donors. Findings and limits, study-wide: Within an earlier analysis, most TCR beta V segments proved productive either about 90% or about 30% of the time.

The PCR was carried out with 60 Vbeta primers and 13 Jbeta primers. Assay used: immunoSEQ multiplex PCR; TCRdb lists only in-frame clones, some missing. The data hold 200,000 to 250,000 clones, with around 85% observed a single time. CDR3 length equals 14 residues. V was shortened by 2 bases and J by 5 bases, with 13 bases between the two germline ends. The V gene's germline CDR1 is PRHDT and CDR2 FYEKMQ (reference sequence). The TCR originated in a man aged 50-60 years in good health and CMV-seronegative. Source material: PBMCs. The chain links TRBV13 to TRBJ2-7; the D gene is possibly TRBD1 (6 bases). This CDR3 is CASSLSQGPHEQYF. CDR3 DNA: TGTGCCAGCAGCTTATCCCAGGGGCCCCACGAGCAGTACTTC. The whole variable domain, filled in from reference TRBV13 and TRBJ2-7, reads AAGVIQSPRHLIKEKRETATLKCYPIPRHDTVYWYQQGPGQDPQFLISFYEKMQSDKGSIPDRFSAQQFSDYHSELNMSSLELGDSALYFCASSLSQGPHEQYFGPGTRLTVT.